These 14 T cell receptor beta chains came from one sample sequenced in a study of blood T cell repertoires in COVID-19. The table came from immunoSEQ multiplex PCR; TCRdb's copy has only in-frame clones and leaves some out. The data contain some 170,000 clones, 87% of them singletons. Material: peripheral blood. The receptors here all came from a woman aged 45-59 years with acute or convalescent COVID-19.

The rearrangement links TRBV7-9 to TRBJ1-1; 7 bases align to TRBD1. Losses at the gene ends were 5 bases for V and 8 bases for J; bases not matched to a gene: 11. The length of the CDR3 is 14 residues. Germline CDR1 reads SEHNR; CDR2 reads FQNEAQ (reference sequence). CDR3 sequence reads: CASSQGQPPEEAFF. CDR3 DNA: TGTGCCAGCAGCCAGGGACAGCCCCCTGAGGAAGCTTTCTTT.

The chain links TRBV18 to TRBJ2-1; TRBD1 agrees at 7 bases. With V trimmed by 3 bases and J by 4 bases, 3 bases remained unmatched. CDR1 is KGHSH, CDR2 LQKENI, per germline. The CDR3 length is 14 residues. CDR3 coding DNA: TGTGCCAGCTCACCGGACAGGATATACAATGAGCAGTTCTTC. It specifies CASSPDRIYNEQFF.

V and J are TRBV7-2 and TRBJ1-5; TRBD1 might be the D (5 bases). Deletions cut 6 bases from V and 4 bases from J, with 19 bases between. The germline V gene encodes CDR1 SGHTA and CDR2 FQGNSA. This CDR3 comprises 16 residues. The chain's CDR3 is CASSLGWSGGNQPQHF. The DNA of the CDR3 is TGTGCCAGCAGTCTAGGATGGTCCGGGGGGAATCAGCCCCAGCATTTT.

V and J are TRBV29-1 and TRBJ1-2; 11 bases are a match to TRBD1. There are 13 residues in the CDR3. The germline V gene has CDR1 SQVTM and CDR2 ANQGSEA. Trimming at V came to 8 bases and at J to 2 bases, leaving 4 bases not matched to a gene. CDR3 amino acids: CSFWTGGNYGYTF. The CDR3 DNA sequence: TGCAGCTTTTGGACAGGGGGCAACTATGGCTACACCTTC.

The rearrangement links TRBV19 to TRBJ1-5; TRBD1 matches at 9 bases. V was clipped by 7 bases and J by 1 base; unmatched bases: 23. This CDR3 comprises 21 residues. Germline values: CDR1 LNHDA, CDR2 SQIVND (reference sequence). The CDR3 sequence: CASIPRGSYRTGGQSNQPQHF. CDR3 in DNA: TGTGCCAGTATCCCACGGGGTTCGTATAGAACAGGGGGCCAAAGCAATCAGCCCCAGCATTTT.

The gene calls are TRBV11-2 and TRBJ2-5; 8 bases align to TRBD2. The CDR3 sequence is 15 residues long. CDR1 SGHAT and CDR2 FQNNGV come from the germline V gene. J lost 5 bases, V lost 1 base, and 6 bases had no gene match. As DNA, the CDR3 is TGTGCCAGCAGCTTAGTAGCGGGACTCCTGGAGACCCAGTACTTC. It translates to CASSLVAGLLETQYF.

This sequence joins TRBV19 and TRBJ1-3; D not certain. The CDR3 runs to 14 residues. Germline V gives CDR1 LNHDA, CDR2 SQIVND (reference sequence). V was trimmed by 1 base and J by 0 bases, leaving 4 bases between them. The CDR3 bases are TGTGCCAGTAGTATAGCTCCCTCTGGAAACACCATATATTTT. Its protein product is CASSIAPSGNTIYF.

The chain links TRBV10-3 to TRBJ1-1, with TRBD1 matching over 8 bases. Losses at the gene ends were 10 bases for V and 4 bases for J; bases not matched to a gene: 8. Germline-derived CDR1 and CDR2 are ENHRY and SYGVKD. This CDR3 contains 13 residues. CDR3 loop: CAKRTGTGTEAFF. The CDR3 nucleotides read TGTGCCAAACGGACAGGGACGGGCACTGAAGCTTTCTTT.

This chain joins TRBV29-1 and TRBJ2-5, with no clear D. Trimming stripped 3 bases from V and 5 bases from J, with 4 bases between. CDR1 is SQVTM and CDR2 is ANQGSEA in the germline V gene. The CDR3 spans 10 residues. CDR3: CSVERETQYF. The DNA for the CDR3 is TGCAGCGTTGAGCGCGAGACCCAGTACTTC.

The genes are TRBV5-4 and TRBJ2-1; 10 bases map to TRBD2. CDR3 length equals 18 residues. Losses at the gene ends were 4 bases for V and 7 bases for J; bases not matched to a gene: 17. Germline V CDR1 and CDR2: SGHNT, YYREEE (reference sequence). CDR3: CASSPSMIAGGWGNEQFF. The DNA for the CDR3 is TGTGCCAGCAGCCCCTCGATGATAGCGGGAGGATGGGGGAATGAGCAGTTCTTC.

The genes are TRBV7-2 and TRBJ1-5, with D unresolved. The CDR3 is 13 residues long. Germline V gives CDR1 SGHTA, CDR2 FQGNSA. V was clipped by 5 bases and J by 4 bases, with 9 bases between them. The CDR3 here is CASSMIENQPQHF. In nucleotides, the CDR3 is TGTGCCAGCAGCATGATAGAAAATCAGCCCCAGCATTTT.

V gene TRBV6-5 combines with J gene TRBJ2-3; weak D call: TRBD2 (5 bases). CDR1 MNHEY and CDR2 SVGAGI come from the germline V gene. Deletions cut 2 bases from V and 6 bases from J, with 6 bases between. The CDR3 contains 12 residues. This CDR3 reads CASSYRGDTQYF. The CDR3 DNA is TGTGCCAGCAGTTACAGAGGGGATACGCAGTATTTT.

J is TRBJ1-1 and V is TRBV7-9; maybe TRBD1 (5 bases). CDR1 is SEHNR and CDR2 is FQNEAQ in the germline V gene (reference sequence). V lost 7 bases, J lost 8 bases, and 20 bases lay in between. The CDR3 is 14 amino acids. CDR3 region: CASTSLAGGREAFF. The DNA of the CDR3 is TGTGCCAGCACCTCACTCGCGGGGGGGAGGGAAGCTTTCTTT.

V usage is TRBV30 and J usage is TRBJ1-1; TRBD1 matches at 9 bases. With 2 bases clipped from V and 11 bases from J, the junction kept 18 bases outside the gene matches. The length of the CDR3 is 16 residues. Germline values: CDR1 GTSNPN, CDR2 SVGIG (reference sequence). The CDR3 sequence is CAWSFPGTGITLNAFF. The DNA for the CDR3 is TGTGCCTGGAGTTTCCCCGGGACAGGGATAACACTGAACGCTTTCTTT.